A single sample is the source of the 23 T cell receptor beta chains below, sequenced in a study of regulatory T cells in long-lasting Graves disease (dated by TCRdb to about 2021). The library was generated by multiplex PCR. TCRdb records Illumina HiSeq 4000 as the sequencer. iRepertoire HTBI primers and Arm-PCR amplification of CDR3 regions were used to construct TCR beta libraries. TCRdb handled the public reads itself, with Q25 trimming in fastp and clone calling in MiXCR, and kept productive beta chains. Rows merge per CDR3 protein into single entries with the most common DNA and genes. This sample has approximately 270,000 distinct CDR3 sequences in its table, and more than 15% of those were observed once. The ten biggest clones cover approximately 15% of the sample. Taken with the paper, the label for time point translates to: newly diagnosed GD, antithyroid drugs for less than 3 months. RNA was extracted from PBMCs in TRIzol for both TCR sequencing and RNA sequencing.

This same sample was also part of a study on T cells in Graves' hyperthyroidism and ophthalmopathy.

This material consisted of peripheral blood mononuclear cells (PBMCs), taken at new diagnosis, from a patient treated with antithyroid drugs. The source of these receptors is a woman under 40 with Graves disease. Donor details come from another sample of the same person, matched by shared clones.

This clonotype was detected ten times or more. J is TRBJ2-1 and V is TRBV12-3 or TRBV12-4; 9 nucleotides agree with TRBD2. The CDR3 extends over 15 amino acids. With V trimmed by 3 bases and J by 3 bases, 3 bases remained unmatched. As DNA, the CDR3 is TGTGCCAGCAGTTTTTCGCGGGGGGGCTACAATGAGCAGTTCTTC. It is translated as CASSFSRGGYNEQFF.

The table lists this clonotype with many counts. The chain recombines TRBV3-1 with TRBJ1-5; perhaps TRBD1 as D (6 bases). The CDR3 loop spans 12 amino acids. From germline, CDR1 is LGHDT and CDR2 YNNKEL (reference sequence). V lost 1 base and J lost 16, with 14 bases in between. CDR3 region: CASSQAPGHPHF. CDR3 coding DNA: TGTGCCAGCAGCCAAGCGCCGGGACACCCTCATTTT.

The CDR3 DNA is TGTGCCAGCAGTCCTACAGCGGGCAGCACAGATACGCAGTATTTT. Translated: CASSPTAGSTDTQYF. This chain joins TRBV6-1 and TRBJ2-3; maybe TRBD2 (6 bases). Deletions cut 5 bases from V and 0 bases from J, with 12 bases between. Germline V gene data show CDR1 as MNHNS and CDR2 as SASEGT. The CDR3 has 15 amino acids.

This clonotype came up many times. The rearrangement links TRBV18 to TRBJ2-7, with a tentative D call TRBD1 (5 bases). Trimming took off 1 base at V and 2 bases at J, with 12 bases between the two ends. The CDR3 sequence is 15 residues long. The germline V gene encodes CDR1 KGHSH and CDR2 LQKENI. CDR3: CASSPRQIKTYEQYF. The CDR3 coding sequence is TGTGCCAGCTCACCACGACAGATTAAGACCTACGAGCAGTACTTC.

This sequence joins TRBV12-3 or TRBV12-4 and TRBJ2-7, with 8 bases identical to TRBD2. J was trimmed by 4 bases and V by 6 bases; bases with no gene match: 11. This CDR3 is built from 15 residues. CDR3 amino acids: CASRFGGGGPYEQYF. CDR3 sequence (DNA): TGTGCCAGCAGGTTCGGGGGGGGGGGCCCATACGAGCAGTACTTC.

At least ten counts were recorded for this clonotype. The J gene is TRBJ2-1, the V gene TRBV12-3 or TRBV12-4, with D possibly matching TRBD1 (6 bases). This CDR3 spans 15 amino acids. The V end was cut by 5 bases, the J end by 8 bases, with 19 bases between. The CDR3 DNA reads as TGTGCCAGCAGTCGGACAGTTTTGCACTCTTATGAGCAGTTCTTC. It specifies CASSRTVLHSYEQFF.

This clonotype was recorded a few times. This likely came from a read error, as a far larger clone is one base away. This chain uses TRBV20-1 with TRBJ2-1; 10 nucleotides line up with TRBD2. The CDR3 runs to 14 residues. V was clipped by 0 bases and J by 10 bases; unmatched bases: 6. Per germline, CDR1 DFQATT and CDR2 SNEGSKA (reference sequence). CDR3 coding DNA: TGCAGTGCTAGAGATGCTAGCGGGAGTTACGAGCAGTTCTTC. Translating it yields CSARDASGSYEQFF.

This clonotype was seen a handful of times. The rearrangement uses TRBV19 and TRBJ2-3; 15 bases agree with TRBD2. In germline, CDR1 is LNHDA, CDR2 SQIVND (reference sequence). The CDR3 contains 16 residues. The V and J ends lost 4 bases and 5 bases, in that order; junction bases with no gene match: 4. In DNA form, the CDR3 reads TGTGCCAGTAGTAGGACTAGCGGGGGGGTAATAGATACGCAGTATTTT. It yields the protein CASSRTSGGVIDTQYF.

There are many counts of this clonotype. The genes are TRBV2 and TRBJ2-1; D is perhaps TRBD1 (6 bases). V dropped 6 bases and J dropped 4 bases, with 10 bases sitting between them. The germline V gene encodes CDR1 SNHLY and CDR2 FYNNEI. This CDR3 has 13 amino acids. The CDR3 loop reads CASRGARYNEQFF. DNA of the CDR3: TGTGCCAGCAGGGGGGCCCGATACAATGAGCAGTTCTTC. Combining the CDR3 with reference TRBV2 and TRBJ2-1 gives the whole variable domain EPEVTQTPSHQVTQMGQEVILRCVPISNHLYFYWYRQILGQKVEFLVSFYNNEISEKSEIFDDQFSVERPDGSNFTLKIRSTKLEDSAMYFCASRGARYNEQFFGPGTRLTVL.

This clonotype has ten or more counts. The rearrangement uses TRBV19 and TRBJ1-1; perhaps TRBD1 as D (6 bases). The CDR3 runs to 13 residues. The ends were cut back, 7 bases at V and 6 bases at J, with 15 bases in the middle. Germline V gene sequence: CDR1 LNHDA, CDR2 SQIVND (reference sequence). CDR3 nucleotides: TGTGCCAGTATCGGACAGCCGGTGGCTGAAGCTTTCTTT. It specifies CASIGQPVAEAFF.

This clonotype was observed many times. The chain is built from TRBV5-1 and TRBJ1-1; a possible D gene is TRBD1 (6 bases). CDR1 is SGHRS and CDR2 is YFSETQ in the germline V gene. CDR3 length equals 15 residues. V was clipped by 4 bases and J by 2 bases, with 15 bases between them. The CDR3 region has the DNA TGCGCCAGCAGCCTGCCTGCAGGGGTTAACACTGAAGCTTTCTTT. Amino acid sequence: CASSLPAGVNTEAFF.

This clonotype was counted at least ten times. The chain combines TRBV29-1 with TRBJ1-2; D might be TRBD1 (5 bases). V was clipped by 4 bases and J by 7 bases, with 13 bases between them. The germline gives CDR1 SQVTM, CDR2 ANQGSEA. This CDR3 contains 12 residues. CDR3 protein: CSVGDLRSGYTF. DNA of the CDR3: TGCAGCGTTGGGGACTTGAGGTCTGGCTACACCTTC.

With regard to this clonotype: A much more abundant neighbour one base away suggests this may be a read error. The genes are TRBV12-3 or TRBV12-4 and TRBJ2-7; 9 nucleotides match TRBD2. The CDR3 length is 14 residues. V gave up 3 bases and J gave up 2 bases; unmatched junction bases: 2. The CDR3 DNA reads TGTGCCAGCAGTTTCGGCGGGGGGGCCTACGAGCAGTACTTC. Translating gives CASSFGGGAYEQYF.

This clonotype was detected many times. The chain's CDR3 is CAPDTGPIRWDTGELFF. In DNA form, the CDR3 reads TGTGCCCCCGACACAGGTCCAATAAGGTGGGACACCGGGGAGCTGTTTTTT. V and J are TRBV2 and TRBJ2-2; a weak D match, TRBD1 (5 bases). With 11 bases removed from V and 3 bases from J, the gap between germline ends came to 25 bases. CDR1 SNHLY and CDR2 FYNNEI come from the germline V gene. The CDR3 is 17 amino acids. The whole variable domain, remainder taken from reference TRBV2 and TRBJ2-2, is EPEVTQTPSHQVTQMGQEVILRCVPISNHLYFYWYRQILGQKVEFLVSFYNNEISEKSEIFDDQFSVERPDGSNFTLKIRSTKLEDSAMYFCAPDTGPIRWDTGELFFGEGSRLTVL.

This clonotype was picked up a small number of times. This chain uses TRBV6-1 with TRBJ1-2; 7 nucleotides agree with TRBD1. The CDR3 covers 17 residues. Per the germline V gene, CDR1 is MNHNS and CDR2 is SASEGT. The V and J ends lost 1 base and 8 bases, in that order; junction bases with no gene match: 16. CDR3 nucleotides: TGTGCCAGCAGTGAAGGTTGGGGGGCGACAGGGAGAAGCGGCTACACCTTC. This sequence encodes CASSEGWGATGRSGYTF.

The chain carries TRBV2 and TRBJ1-2; 7 bases fit TRBD1. Germline V gene lookup returns CDR1 SNHLY and CDR2 FYNNEI. The CDR3 spans 13 residues. Trimming at V came to 4 bases and at J to 7 bases, leaving 6 bases not matched to a gene. CDR3 DNA: TGTGCCAGCAGTGGACAGGGAGAAGGTGGCTACACCTTC. It specifies CASSGQGEGGYTF.

This clonotype was counted at least ten times. The chain links TRBV12-3 or TRBV12-4 to TRBJ2-2; TRBD1 agrees at 7 bases. The CDR3 totals 16 residues. Trimming removed 1 base from V and 4 bases from J; junction bases left unmatched: 6. The CDR3 protein is CASSLERGLGTGELFF. CDR3 DNA: TGTGCCAGCAGTTTAGAGAGGGGGCTGGGCACCGGGGAGCTGTTTTTT.

The V call is TRBV20-1, the J call TRBJ2-5; 7 nucleotides line up with TRBD2. The CDR3 has 13 amino acids. Germline-derived CDR1 and CDR2 are DFQATT and SNEGSKA (reference sequence). The ends lost 6 bases at V and 5 bases at J; junction bases unmatched: 9. CDR3 protein: CSATPGTKETQYF. DNA for the CDR3: TGCAGTGCGACTCCCGGGACTAAGGAGACCCAGTACTTC.

J is TRBJ1-5 and V is TRBV2, with 7 positions matching TRBD1. The CDR3 loop spans 15 amino acids. In germline, CDR1 is SNHLY, CDR2 FYNNEI. Unmatched junction bases numbered 6, after V lost 5 bases and J lost 2 bases. In DNA form, the CDR3 reads TGTGCCAGCAGTTTCTGGACAGGCCGCAATCAGCCCCAGCATTTT. Translation gives CASSFWTGRNQPQHF.

This clonotype has ten or more counts. The genes are TRBV19 and TRBJ1-5; TRBD1 matches 8 bases. There are 16 residues in the CDR3. The V gene's germline CDR1 is LNHDA and CDR2 SQIVND (reference sequence). The V segment lost 2 bases and the J segment 4 bases; nucleotides outside the gene matches: 7. In nucleotides, the CDR3 is TGTGCCAGTAGTATATTAGGGACAGGAGATAATCAGCCCCAGCATTTT. Its translation: CASSILGTGDNQPQHF.

This clonotype was seen many times. The rearrangement uses TRBV6-1 and TRBJ2-1, with D tentatively TRBD2 (5 bases). The CDR3 spans 13 residues. Germline CDR1 MNHNS, CDR2 SASEGT. Trimming pared 2 bases from V and 4 bases from J, leaving 6 bases between. The DNA of the CDR3 is TGTGCCAGCAGTGAACGGGAATACAATGAGCAGTTCTTC. Translation: CASSEREYNEQFF.

This clonotype has just a few counts. The chain joins TRBV29-1 to TRBJ1-1; D unclear. Germline V CDR1 and CDR2: SQVTM, ANQGSEA. The CDR3 totals 11 residues. Trimming took 7 bases from V and 1 from J, leaving 7 bases between them. The CDR3 sequence: CSGGKNTEAFF. As DNA, the CDR3 is TGCAGCGGTGGCAAGAACACTGAAGCTTTCTTT.

In its sample, this clonotype was seen many times. Here the CDR3 DNA reads TGTGCCAGCAGTTTATTCGCAGGGACCTCCCGATACGAGCAGTACTTC. It specifies CASSLFAGTSRYEQYF. The chain has TRBV27 and TRBJ2-7; either TRBD1 or TRBD2 may supply D (5 bases each). Trimming removed 1 base from V and 4 bases from J, with 17 bases in between. This CDR3 has 16 residues. Germline V lookup: CDR1 MNHEY, CDR2 SMNVEV (reference sequence).